A single T cell receptor (beta chain) is shown here with its context. The antigen remains unidentified. These data are taken from a study of monozygotic twins with inflammatory bowel disease. Study results and caveats: Data gave no support to a single strong signal or clonotype associated with IBD.

The CDR3 loop spans 16 amino acids. Germline V gives CDR1 SGHRS, CDR2 YFSETQ. Eight separate reactions per sample served to make cDNA. A 6-nucleotide sample barcode was carried by the UMIs, which template switching added. The study subjected TCRalpha and TCRbeta cDNA to two nested PCRs of approximately 16 and 9 cycles. With the 5' RACE reads reprocessed, TCRdb shows one record per CDR3 protein and no DNA. This repertoire includes approximately 160,000 distinct CDR3 sequences. Sequencing used blood. This receptor was taken from a human donor with ulcerative colitis or Crohn's disease, or a healthy co-twin of an affected twin (not recorded which). This sequence joins TRBV5-1 and TRBJ2-5; checking the TCRdb D call of TRBD2 is not possible without DNA. CDR3 loop: CASSYPPDSRGETQYF.